This T cell receptor beta chain originates from a study of blood T cell repertoires in COVID-19. For the study at large: Donors in the United States, Italy and Spain gave samples during acute or convalescent COVID-19.

The CDR3 has 15 residues. The germline V gene has CDR1 LGHDT and CDR2 YNNKEL (reference sequence). The germline V and J ends were trimmed by 1 base and 0 bases, with 6 bases remaining between them. This clone was recorded a few times. Measured with immunoSEQ multiplex PCR; TCRdb has only the in-frame clones, and not every one. Counted here are 100,000 or so clones, 80% to 90% occurring once; the ten biggest clones make up 5%. The V gene is TRBV3-1 (or the pseudogene TRBV3-2), the J gene TRBJ2-2; D perhaps matches TRBD1 (5 bases). The source material was peripheral blood. This TCR derives from a human donor in a cohort sampled during active COVID-19. For the CDR3, the DNA is TGTGCCAGCAGCCAAGGACAGACGAACACCGGGGAGCTGTTTTTT. Translated: CASSQGQTNTGELFF.